Listed here are 26 T cell receptor beta chains from one sample, sequenced in a study of blood T cell repertoires in COVID-19. Profiling relied on immunoSEQ multiplex PCR, and the TCRdb table lists in-frame clones only, not all of them. The table lists around 400,000 clones, 89% of them singletons. The sequencing sample was made of PBMCs or T cells enriched from blood (not recorded which). The receptors derive from a woman aged 30 to 39 who had recovered from COVID-19.

This clone was counted once. The chain couples TRBV18 to TRBJ2-1, with TRBD2 matching 9 bases. From germline, CDR1 is KGHSH and CDR2 LQKENI. V shed 0 bases, J shed 8 bases, and the junction held 5 bases outside the gene matches. This CDR3 is 15 amino acids long. The CDR3 DNA follows: TGTGCCAGCTCACCACCGGCGGGAGGGGGGGATGAGCAGTTCTTC. Residues: CASSPPAGGGDEQFF.

Concerning this clone: The sample contains more than one DNA sequence encoding this CDR3. The V gene is TRBV28, the J gene TRBJ2-1; 7 bases line up with TRBD1. The CDR3 spans 15 residues. In germline, CDR1 is MDHEN, CDR2 SYDVKM. After removal of 5 bases from V and 0 bases from J, the junction contained 4 bases not matched to a gene. The CDR3 DNA reads as TGTGCCAGCAGTCCGGACAGGAGCTCCTACAATGAGCAGTTCTTC. Translated, it gives CASSPDRSSYNEQFF.

The chain has TRBV7-9 and TRBJ2-1; 10 nucleotides line up with TRBD1. The CDR3 runs to 12 residues. The V gene's germline CDR1 is SEHNR and CDR2 FQNEAQ (reference sequence). V trimming: 4 bases; J trimming: 12 bases; junction bases outside the gene matches: 3. The CDR3 protein is CASSWDRGAQFF. CDR3 in DNA: TGTGCCAGCAGCTGGGACAGGGGTGCGCAGTTCTTC. Together with reference TRBV7-9 and TRBJ2-1, the CDR3 gives the full variable domain: DTGVSQNPRHKITKRGQNVTFRCDPISEHNRLYWYRQTLGQGPEFLTYFQNEAQLEKSRLLSDRFSAERPKGSFSTLEIQRTEQGDSAMYLCASSWDRGAQFFGPGTRLTVL.

The chain employs TRBV12-3 or TRBV12-4 and TRBJ1-1; D not resolved. The CDR3 spans 12 residues. Trimming cost V 3 bases and J 7 bases, with 9 bases left between them. This CDR3 reads CASSFEGNEAFF. In DNA form, the CDR3 reads TGTGCCAGCAGTTTCGAGGGTAATGAAGCTTTCTTT.

The V gene is TRBV7-9, the J gene TRBJ2-7; 9 positions match TRBD1. V lost 1 base and J lost 8; bases outside the gene matches: 3. Germline V gene sequence: CDR1 SEHNR, CDR2 FQNEAQ (reference sequence). This CDR3 comprises 13 residues. The CDR3 spells CASSLGTGDKQYF. The CDR3, as DNA: TGTGCCAGCAGCTTAGGGACAGGGGATAAGCAGTACTTC.

On this clone: The sample contains more than one DNA sequence encoding this CDR3. The chain employs TRBV5-1 and TRBJ1-5, with D maybe TRBD1 (5 bases). V gave up 1 base and J gave up 4 bases, with 9 bases separating them. The germline gives CDR1 SGHRS, CDR2 YFSETQ. There are 14 residues in the CDR3. CDR3 sequence: CASSLSGSNQPQHF. The CDR3 region has the DNA TGCGCCAGCAGCTTGTCAGGGTCAAATCAGCCCCAGCATTTT.

This clone was counted once. V gene TRBV11-3 combines with J gene TRBJ1-1, with D unclear. The germline CDR1 and CDR2 sequences are SGHNT and YENEEA. This CDR3 has 15 amino acids. V was clipped by 5 bases and J by 2 bases, with 15 bases between them. CDR3 amino acids: CASSLGLGDNTEAFF. CDR3 nucleotides: TGTGCCAGCAGCCTAGGACTGGGTGACAACACTGAAGCTTTCTTT. The full variable domain, completed using reference TRBV11-3 and TRBJ1-1, is EAGVVQSPRYKIIEKKQPVAFWCNPISGHNTLYWYLQNLGQGPELLIRYENEEAVDDSQLPKDRFSAERLKGVDSTLKIQPAELGDSAVYLCASSLGLGDNTEAFFGQGTRLTVV.

In the case of this clone: Distinct nucleotide sequences in the sample also encode this CDR3. The chain is built from TRBV4-2 and TRBJ1-5, with D possibly TRBD1 on 6 matching bases. The germline CDR1 and CDR2 sequences are LGHNA and YNFKEQ. The CDR3 has 16 amino acids. Trimming left V 0 bases short and J 3 bases short, with 12 bases between. CDR3 DNA: TGTGCCAGCAGCCAAGACTTAGGGGGATCCAATCAGCCCCAGCATTTT. This encodes CASSQDLGGSNQPQHF.

The gene calls are TRBV7-9 and TRBJ1-2; the D gene is possibly TRBD1 (5 bases). From germline, CDR1 is SEHNR and CDR2 FQNEAQ (reference sequence). This CDR3 is 16 amino acids long. V was clipped by 5 bases and J by 6 bases, with 22 bases between them. CDR3 sequence: CASSDPLTVRAHGYTF. DNA for the CDR3: TGTGCCAGCAGCGACCCCCTGACAGTCAGGGCCCATGGCTACACCTTC.

The chain couples TRBV5-1 to TRBJ2-2, with no clear D. The CDR3 extends over 13 amino acids. V was shortened by 6 bases and J by 4 bases, with 10 bases between the two germline ends. Per the germline V gene, CDR1 is SGHRS and CDR2 is YFSETQ. CDR3 sequence: CASTEPGTGELFF. DNA for the CDR3: TGCGCCAGCACGGAGCCCGGCACCGGGGAGCTGTTTTTT.

The J gene is TRBJ1-1, the V gene TRBV5-4; TRBD1 matches at 9 bases. The CDR3 has 14 residues. Per germline, CDR1 SGHNT and CDR2 YYREEE (reference sequence). Trimming took 4 bases from V and 5 from J; bases not matched to a gene: 6. CDR3 protein: CASSPGQGRTEAFF. The CDR3 bases are TGTGCCAGCAGCCCGGGACAGGGTCGGACTGAAGCTTTCTTT.

This chain joins TRBV5-4 and TRBJ1-1; D may be TRBD1 (6 bases). Germline V gene data show CDR1 as SGHNT and CDR2 as YYREEE (reference sequence). This CDR3 is built from 14 residues. V was cut by 4 bases and J by 5 bases, with 15 bases left in between. The CDR3 sequence: CASSHTGTLTEAFF. CDR3 sequence (DNA): TGTGCCAGCAGCCATACCGGGACACTGACTGAAGCTTTCTTT.

The chain uses TRBV5-4 and TRBJ2-2, with 7 bases that match TRBD2. The germline V gene has CDR1 SGHNT and CDR2 YYREEE (reference sequence). The junction had 6 bases not matched to a gene; V was cut back by 0 bases and J by 4 bases. The CDR3 totals 16 residues. DNA of the CDR3: TGTGCCAGCAGCTTGGGAGAGGGGAGGGCCACCGGGGAGCTGTTTTTT. This codes for CASSLGEGRATGELFF.

The gene calls are TRBV15 and TRBJ2-3; D may be TRBD1 (5 bases). The CDR3 is 14 residues long. Germline V gene sequence: CDR1 LNHNV, CDR2 YYDKDF (reference sequence). Trimming took off 8 bases at V and 0 bases at J, with 12 bases between the two ends. CDR3 nucleotide sequence: TGTGCCACCGCTGGGGCACTGAGCACAGATACGCAGTATTTT. This sequence encodes CATAGALSTDTQYF.

The V call is TRBV15, the J call TRBJ1-1, with 7 bases fitting TRBD1. Germline V gene lookup returns CDR1 LNHNV and CDR2 YYDKDF (reference sequence). V was clipped by 0 bases and J by 4 bases; unmatched bases: 17. The CDR3 extends over 19 amino acids. In DNA form, the CDR3 reads TGTGCCACCAGCAGAGATGCGCTGGCAGGGGGGTCTTGGAGCACTGAAGCTTTCTTT. This encodes CATSRDALAGGSWSTEAFF.

The chain recombines TRBV5-1 with TRBJ2-4, with 9 bases aligning to TRBD2. V gave up 0 bases and J gave up 7 bases; unmatched junction bases: 17. The CDR3 consists of 19 residues. Looked up from germline, CDR1 is SGHRS and CDR2 is YFSETQ. The CDR3 protein is CASSLVGGRGVISENIQYF. In DNA form, the CDR3 reads TGCGCCAGCAGCTTGGTCGGCGGGAGGGGGGTGATATCGGAGAACATTCAGTACTTC.

As regards this clone: The sample holds other DNA sequences that translate to the same CDR3. The chain uses TRBV9 and TRBJ1-2; the D gene is possibly TRBD1 (5 bases). The V end lost 4 bases, the J end lost 2 bases, and 12 bases lay between the germline ends. The CDR3 runs to 14 residues. CDR1 and CDR2 (germline): SGDLS, YYNGEE. CDR3 nucleotide sequence: TGTGCCAGCAGCCCCCGGCAGGGCAACTATGGCTACACCTTC. Amino acids: CASSPRQGNYGYTF.

This clone appeared once. The chain joins TRBV14 to TRBJ2-1, with unresolved D. This CDR3 has 13 residues. Germline-derived CDR1 and CDR2 are SGHDN and FVKESK. V lost 2 bases to trimming and J lost 4 bases, with 6 bases between them. As DNA, the CDR3 is TGTGCCAGCAGCCAAACAGTTTACAATGAGCAGTTCTTC. Amino acids: CASSQTVYNEQFF.

V and J are TRBV18 and TRBJ2-7; weak D call: TRBD2 (5 bases). In germline, CDR1 is KGHSH, CDR2 LQKENI. Trimming took 4 bases from V and 3 from J, leaving 16 bases between them. The CDR3 totals 15 residues. Here the CDR3 DNA reads TGTGCCAGCTCACAAGCGCCGGGAAAAAACTACGAGCAGTACTTC. Its translation: CASSQAPGKNYEQYF. The full variable domain, its missing parts supplied by reference TRBV18 and TRBJ2-7, is NAGVMQNPRHLVRRRGQEARLRCSPMKGHSHVYWYRQLPEEGLKFMVYLQKENIIDESGMPKERFSAEFPKEGPSILRIQQVVRGDSAAYFCASSQAPGKNYEQYFGPGTRLTVT.

The chain links TRBV7-2 to TRBJ2-5, with TRBD2 as a possible D gene (6 bases). In germline, CDR1 is SGHTA, CDR2 FQGNSA. This CDR3 is built from 15 residues. The ends were cut back, 0 bases at V and 3 bases at J, with 11 bases in the middle. The CDR3 coding sequence is TGTGCCAGCAGCTTAGCGTCGTCGGGGGAAGAGACCCAGTACTTC. Amino acid sequence: CASSLASSGEETQYF.

This clone was counted a single time. CDR3: CASSLVVRTGAYEQYF. CDR3 DNA sequence: TGCGCCAGCAGCTTGGTAGTGCGGACAGGGGCCTACGAGCAGTACTTC. The rearrangement uses TRBV5-1 and TRBJ2-7; 9 bases align to TRBD1. The CDR3 spans 16 residues. The germline gives CDR1 SGHRS, CDR2 YFSETQ. With V trimmed by 0 bases and J by 2 bases, 6 bases remained unmatched.

The chain recombines TRBV12-3 or TRBV12-4 with TRBJ1-6; D is possibly TRBD1 (6 bases). The CDR3 covers 13 residues. Trimming cost V 10 bases and J 6 bases, with 13 bases left between them. CDR3 residues: CAIRYRVNSPLHF. DNA of the CDR3: TGTGCCATCCGTTACAGGGTTAATTCACCCCTCCACTTT.

This clone was observed a few times. The CDR3 loop is CASSARDRASYEQYF. The DNA of the CDR3 is TGTGCCAGCAGTGCCCGGGACAGGGCCTCCTACGAGCAGTACTTC. The chain has TRBV6-6 and TRBJ2-7; 9 positions agree with TRBD1. This CDR3 comprises 15 residues. CDR1 MNHNY and CDR2 SVGAGI come from the germline V gene (reference sequence). Germline trimming cut 5 bases from V and 0 bases from J; bases unmatched to any gene: 5.

The rearrangement joins TRBV6-5 to TRBJ2-1, with D possibly TRBD1 on 5 matching bases. The ends were cut back, 2 bases at V and 9 bases at J, with 8 bases in the middle. There are 12 residues in the CDR3. The germline gives CDR1 MNHEY, CDR2 SVGAGI. In DNA, the CDR3 is TGTGCCAGCAGTTACAGGGGTGGTGAGCAGTTCTTC. This gives the protein CASSYRGGEQFF.

V gene TRBV27 combines with J gene TRBJ1-1; D is uncertain. Trimming removed 4 bases at V and 5 bases at J, with 20 bases between. This CDR3 region has 16 residues. Germline V gives CDR1 MNHEY, CDR2 SMNVEV (reference sequence). The CDR3 sequence: CASSSSTGLRGTEAFF. For the CDR3, the DNA is TGTGCCAGCAGTTCCTCCACGGGCCTGCGAGGGACTGAAGCTTTCTTT.

This clone has a handful of counts. This chain connects TRBV9 to TRBJ1-2; no reliable D call. Germline assignment: CDR1 SGDLS and CDR2 YYNGEE. This CDR3 comprises 17 residues. V was shortened by 3 bases and J by 5 bases, with 23 bases between the two germline ends. CDR3 in amino acids: CASSADPNEPLTYGYTF. CDR3 DNA: TGTGCCAGCAGCGCCGATCCCAACGAGCCGCTCACGTATGGCTACACCTTC.